This T cell receptor beta chain emerged from a study of T cell responses to AZD1222 COVID-19 vaccine. Overall study results and limits: Per reports, nearly half of all spike-specific TCRs target regions that are unmutated in variants.

This CDR3 region has 16 residues. The germline V gene encodes CDR1 SGHTA and CDR2 FQGTGA. The trim removed 2 bases at V and 0 bases at J, leaving 2 bases unmatched. A note on this clone: Its antigen is undetermined.

Using immunoSEQ multiplex PCR, the repertoire was profiled, and TCRdb retains in-frame clones only, with some absent. This sample carries 140,000 to 150,000 clones, 88% of them seen once, and the ten largest clones take roughly 16%. The genes are TRBV7-3 and TRBJ2-1, with 9 bases lining up with TRBD2. Specimen: peripheral blood, collected on day 0 of AZD1222 vaccination. The TCR originated in an adult in good health. CDR3 in DNA: TGTGCCAGCAGCTTACTAGCGGGGAGCTCCTACAATGAGCAGTTCTTC. This translates into CASSLLAGSSYNEQFF.